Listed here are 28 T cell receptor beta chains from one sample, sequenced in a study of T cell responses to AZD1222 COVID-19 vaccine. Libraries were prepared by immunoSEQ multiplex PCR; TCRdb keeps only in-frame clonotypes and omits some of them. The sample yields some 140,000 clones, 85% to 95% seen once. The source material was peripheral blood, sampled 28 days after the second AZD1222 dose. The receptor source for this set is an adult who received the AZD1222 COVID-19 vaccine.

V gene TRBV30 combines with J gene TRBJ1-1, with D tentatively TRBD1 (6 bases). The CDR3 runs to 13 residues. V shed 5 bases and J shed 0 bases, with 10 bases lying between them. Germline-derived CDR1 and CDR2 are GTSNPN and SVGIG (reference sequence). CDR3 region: CAWHGQLNTEAFF. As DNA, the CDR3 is TGTGCCTGGCATGGACAGCTGAACACTGAAGCTTTCTTT.

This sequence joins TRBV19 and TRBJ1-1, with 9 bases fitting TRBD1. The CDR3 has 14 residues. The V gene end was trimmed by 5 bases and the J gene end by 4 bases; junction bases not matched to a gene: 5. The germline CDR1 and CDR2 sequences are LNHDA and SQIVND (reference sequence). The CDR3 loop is CASSPGQGSTEAFF. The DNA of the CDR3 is TGTGCCAGTAGTCCGGGACAGGGCTCCACTGAAGCTTTCTTT.

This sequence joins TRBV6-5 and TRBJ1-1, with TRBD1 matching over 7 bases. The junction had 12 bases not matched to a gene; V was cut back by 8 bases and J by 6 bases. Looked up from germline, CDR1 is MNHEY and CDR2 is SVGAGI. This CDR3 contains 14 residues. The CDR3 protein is CASVRRTGTAEAFF. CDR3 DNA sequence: TGTGCCAGCGTAAGGCGTACGGGGACAGCTGAAGCTTTCTTT.

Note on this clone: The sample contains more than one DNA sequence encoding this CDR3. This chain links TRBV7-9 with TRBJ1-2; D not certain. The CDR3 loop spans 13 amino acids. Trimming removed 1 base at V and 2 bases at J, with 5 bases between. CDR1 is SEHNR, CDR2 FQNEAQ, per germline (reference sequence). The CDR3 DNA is TGTGCCAGCAGCTTAGTGGGGAACTATGGCTACACCTTC. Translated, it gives CASSLVGNYGYTF. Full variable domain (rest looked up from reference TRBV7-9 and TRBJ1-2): DTGVSQNPRHKITKRGQNVTFRCDPISEHNRLYWYRQTLGQGPEFLTYFQNEAQLEKSRLLSDRFSAERPKGSFSTLEIQRTEQGDSAMYLCASSLVGNYGYTFGSGTRLTVV.

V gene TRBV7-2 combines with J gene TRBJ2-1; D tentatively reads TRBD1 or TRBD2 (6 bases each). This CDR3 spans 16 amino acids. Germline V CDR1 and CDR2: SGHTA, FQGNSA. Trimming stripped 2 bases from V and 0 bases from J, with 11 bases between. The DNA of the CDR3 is TGTGCCAGCAGCTTATCGGGGGCTATCTCCTACAATGAGCAGTTCTTC. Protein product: CASSLSGAISYNEQFF.

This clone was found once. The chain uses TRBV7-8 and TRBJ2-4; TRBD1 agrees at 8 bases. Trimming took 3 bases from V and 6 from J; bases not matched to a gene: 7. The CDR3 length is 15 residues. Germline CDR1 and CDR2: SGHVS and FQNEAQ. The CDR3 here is CASSLRQGPSNIQYF. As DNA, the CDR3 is TGTGCCAGCAGCTTGCGACAGGGGCCCTCAAACATTCAGTACTTC.

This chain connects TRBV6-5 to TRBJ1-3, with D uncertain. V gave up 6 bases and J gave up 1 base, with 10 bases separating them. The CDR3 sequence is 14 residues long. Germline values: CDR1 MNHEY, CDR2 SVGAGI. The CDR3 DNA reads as TGTGCCAGCAGGACGCGGTCTTCTGGAAACACCATATATTTT. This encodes CASRTRSSGNTIYF.

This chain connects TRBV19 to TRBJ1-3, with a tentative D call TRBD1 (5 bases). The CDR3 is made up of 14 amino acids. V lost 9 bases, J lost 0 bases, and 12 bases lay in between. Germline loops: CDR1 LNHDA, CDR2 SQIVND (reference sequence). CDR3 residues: CASEDSRSGNTIYF. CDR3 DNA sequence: TGTGCCAGCGAAGACAGTCGCTCTGGAAACACCATATATTTT.

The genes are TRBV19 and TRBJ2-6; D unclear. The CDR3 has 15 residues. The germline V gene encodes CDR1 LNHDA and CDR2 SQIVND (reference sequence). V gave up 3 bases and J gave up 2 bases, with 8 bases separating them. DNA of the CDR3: TGTGCCAGTAGTATCCGGCAGACTGGGGCCAACGTCCTGACTTTC. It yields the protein CASSIRQTGANVLTF.

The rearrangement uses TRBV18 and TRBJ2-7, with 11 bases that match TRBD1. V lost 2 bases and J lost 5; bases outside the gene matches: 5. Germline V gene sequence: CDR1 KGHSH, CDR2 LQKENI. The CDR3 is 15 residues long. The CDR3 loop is CASSPFGQGAHEQYF. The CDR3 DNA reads TGTGCCAGCTCACCATTCGGACAGGGGGCCCACGAGCAGTACTTC. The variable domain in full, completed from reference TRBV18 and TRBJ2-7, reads NAGVMQNPRHLVRRRGQEARLRCSPMKGHSHVYWYRQLPEEGLKFMVYLQKENIIDESGMPKERFSAEFPKEGPSILRIQQVVRGDSAAYFCASSPFGQGAHEQYFGPGTRLTVT.

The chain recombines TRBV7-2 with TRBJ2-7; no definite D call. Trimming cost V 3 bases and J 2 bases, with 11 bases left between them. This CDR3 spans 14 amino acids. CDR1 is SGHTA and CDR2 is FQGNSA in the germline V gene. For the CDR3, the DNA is TGTGCCAGCAGCTTGGGCAGGCCCCCCTACGAGCAGTACTTC. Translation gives CASSLGRPPYEQYF.

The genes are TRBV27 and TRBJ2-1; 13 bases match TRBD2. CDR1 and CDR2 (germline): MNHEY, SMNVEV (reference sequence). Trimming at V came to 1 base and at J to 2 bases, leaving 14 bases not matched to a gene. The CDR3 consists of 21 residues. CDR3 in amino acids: CASSLWGRGLAGPPTYNEQFF. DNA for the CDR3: TGTGCCAGCAGTTTATGGGGTCGGGGACTAGCGGGGCCTCCCACCTACAATGAGCAGTTCTTC.

CDR3 bases: TGTGCCAGTAGTTTTCCCGGGGAGCTGTTTTTT. Amino acid sequence: CASSFPGELFF. This chain joins TRBV19 and TRBJ2-2; D is unresolved. Germline CDR1 is LNHDA and CDR2 is SQIVND (reference sequence). Deletions cut 5 bases from V and 6 bases from J, with 4 bases between. CDR3 length: 11 amino acids.

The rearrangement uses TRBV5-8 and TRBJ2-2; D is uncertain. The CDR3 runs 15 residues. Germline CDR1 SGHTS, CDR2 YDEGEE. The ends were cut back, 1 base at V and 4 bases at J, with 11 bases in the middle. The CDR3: CASSLRQRSTGELFF. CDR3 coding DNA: TGTGCCAGCAGCTTGCGGCAACGGAGCACCGGGGAGCTGTTTTTT.

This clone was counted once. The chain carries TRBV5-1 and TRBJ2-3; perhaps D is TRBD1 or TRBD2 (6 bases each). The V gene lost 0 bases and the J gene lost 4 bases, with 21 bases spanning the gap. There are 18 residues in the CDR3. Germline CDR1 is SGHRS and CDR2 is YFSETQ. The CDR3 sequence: CASSLGALRGGPSDTQYF. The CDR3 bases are TGCGCCAGCAGCTTGGGGGCCCTTCGAGGGGGGCCGTCAGATACGCAGTATTTT.

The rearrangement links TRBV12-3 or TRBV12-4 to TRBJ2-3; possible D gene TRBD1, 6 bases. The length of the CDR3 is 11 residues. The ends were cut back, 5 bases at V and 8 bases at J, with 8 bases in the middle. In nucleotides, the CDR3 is TGTGCCAGCAGTCAGGGGAGTACGCAGTATTTT. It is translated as CASSQGSTQYF.

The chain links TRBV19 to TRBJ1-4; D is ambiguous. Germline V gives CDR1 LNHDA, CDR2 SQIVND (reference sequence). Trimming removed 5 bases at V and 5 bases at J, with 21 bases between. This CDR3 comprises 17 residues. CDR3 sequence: CASSLSPSTALNEKLFF. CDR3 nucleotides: TGTGCCAGTAGTTTAAGCCCAAGTACGGCCTTAAATGAAAAACTGTTTTTT.

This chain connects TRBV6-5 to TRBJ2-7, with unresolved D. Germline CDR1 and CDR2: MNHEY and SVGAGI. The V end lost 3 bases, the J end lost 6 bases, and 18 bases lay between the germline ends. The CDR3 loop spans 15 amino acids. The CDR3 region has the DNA TGTGCCAGCAGTTATTCCGCTCCGGCAAAGAGCGAGCAGTACTTC. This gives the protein CASSYSAPAKSEQYF.

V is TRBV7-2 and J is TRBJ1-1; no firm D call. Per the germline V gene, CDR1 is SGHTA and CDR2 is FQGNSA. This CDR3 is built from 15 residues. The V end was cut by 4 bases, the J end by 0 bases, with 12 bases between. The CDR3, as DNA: TGTGCCAGCAGCTCCGGAAGTCGGGTGAACACTGAAGCTTTCTTT. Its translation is CASSSGSRVNTEAFF.

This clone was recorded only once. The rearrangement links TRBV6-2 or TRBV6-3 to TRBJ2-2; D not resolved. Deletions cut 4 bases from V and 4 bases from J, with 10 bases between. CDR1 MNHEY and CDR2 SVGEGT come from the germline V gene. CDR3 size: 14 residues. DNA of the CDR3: TGTGCCAGCAGTTCAACCTACTTCACCGGGGAGCTGTTTTTT. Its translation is CASSSTYFTGELFF.

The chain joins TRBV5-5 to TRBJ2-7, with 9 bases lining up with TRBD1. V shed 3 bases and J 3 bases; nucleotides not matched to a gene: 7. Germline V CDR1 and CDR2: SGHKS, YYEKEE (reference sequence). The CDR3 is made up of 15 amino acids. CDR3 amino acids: CASSSPGTGFYEQYF. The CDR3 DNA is TGTGCCAGCAGCTCTCCCGGGACAGGGTTCTACGAGCAGTACTTC.

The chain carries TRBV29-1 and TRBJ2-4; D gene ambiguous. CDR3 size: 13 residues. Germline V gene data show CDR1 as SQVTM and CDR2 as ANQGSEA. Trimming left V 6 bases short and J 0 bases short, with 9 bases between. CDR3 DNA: TGCAGCGTACTTGGTGTAGCCAAAAACATTCAGTACTTC. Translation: CSVLGVAKNIQYF.

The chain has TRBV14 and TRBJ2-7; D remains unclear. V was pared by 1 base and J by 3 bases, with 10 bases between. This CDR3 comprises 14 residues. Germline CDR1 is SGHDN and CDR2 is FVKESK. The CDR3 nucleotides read TGTGCCAGCAGCCAAGGTACCAATCTCTACGAGCAGTACTTC. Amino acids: CASSQGTNLYEQYF.

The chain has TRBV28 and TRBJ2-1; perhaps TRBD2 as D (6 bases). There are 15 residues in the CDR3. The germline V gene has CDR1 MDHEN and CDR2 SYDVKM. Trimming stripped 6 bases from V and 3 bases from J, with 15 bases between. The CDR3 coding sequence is TGTGCCAGCAGCCGGTTTGGCGGGGTCTACAATGAGCAGTTCTTC. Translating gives CASSRFGGVYNEQFF.

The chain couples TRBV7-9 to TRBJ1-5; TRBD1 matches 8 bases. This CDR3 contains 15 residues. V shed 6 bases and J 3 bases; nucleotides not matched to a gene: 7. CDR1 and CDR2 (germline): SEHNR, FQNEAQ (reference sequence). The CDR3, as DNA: TGTGCCAGCAGTTCGACAGGGGCCTTCAATCAGCCCCAGCATTTT. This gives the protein CASSSTGAFNQPQHF. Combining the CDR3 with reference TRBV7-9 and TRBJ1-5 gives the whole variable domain DTGVSQNPRHKITKRGQNVTFRCDPISEHNRLYWYRQTLGQGPEFLTYFQNEAQLEKSRLLSDRFSAERPKGSFSTLEIQRTEQGDSAMYLCASSSTGAFNQPQHFGDGTRLSIL.

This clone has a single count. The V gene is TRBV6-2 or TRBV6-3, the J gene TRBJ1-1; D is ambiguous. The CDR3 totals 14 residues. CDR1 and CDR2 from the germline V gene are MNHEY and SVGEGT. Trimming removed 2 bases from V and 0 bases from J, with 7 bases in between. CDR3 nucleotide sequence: TGTGCCAGCAGTTACGGGAGGTTGAACACTGAAGCTTTCTTT. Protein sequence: CASSYGRLNTEAFF.

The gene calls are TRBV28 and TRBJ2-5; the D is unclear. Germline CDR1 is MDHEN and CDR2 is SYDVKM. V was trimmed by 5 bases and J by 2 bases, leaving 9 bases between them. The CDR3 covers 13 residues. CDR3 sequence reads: CASSLLGQETQYF. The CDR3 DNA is TGTGCCAGCAGTCTCCTGGGGCAAGAGACCCAGTACTTC.

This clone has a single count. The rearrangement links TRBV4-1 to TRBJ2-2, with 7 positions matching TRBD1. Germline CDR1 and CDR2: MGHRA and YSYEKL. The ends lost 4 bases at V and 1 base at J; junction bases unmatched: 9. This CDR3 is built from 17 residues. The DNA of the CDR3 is TGCGCCAGCAGCCCAATCCTCAACAGGGGGAACACCGGGGAGCTGTTTTTT. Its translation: CASSPILNRGNTGELFF.